This TCR beta chain was retrieved from a study of T cells in pancreatic ductal adenocarcinoma. Profiling relied on immunoSEQ multiplex PCR, and the TCRdb table lists in-frame clones only, not all of them. The sample includes about 100,000 clones, about 95% of them seen just once. The CDR3 runs 17 residues. No neoadjuvant therapy was given to the selected pancreatic ductal adenocarcinoma patients before their surgery. This chain joins TRBV21-1 and TRBJ2-1; TRBD2, the D gene given by the table, was not confirmed from the DNA. TRBV21-1 is noted as a pseudogene. Sequenced: PBMCs. This receptor was taken from a human donor with pancreatic ductal adenocarcinoma. CDR3 sequence: CASSTSSGGDSYNEQFF. CDR3 nucleotide sequence: TGTGCCAGCAGCACCTCTAGCGGGGGGGACTCCTACAATGAGCAGTTCTTC.